A selection of T cell receptor beta chains follows, all from one sample in a study of T-cell memory formation after mild COVID-19. TCRdb called the 5' RACE reads again in MiXCR, with one record for every CDR3 protein. This table holds some 190,000 distinct CDR3 sequences, about a sixth found once. The sequencing sample was made of PBMCs or a T cell subset sorted from them (not recorded which). The receptor source for this set is an adult woman who had mild COVID-19 (a few samples of this study predate the infection). Cell type and time point are not known. Each CDR3 is given with its conserved first and last residue. Fields, in order: D gene, V gene, clone size, J gene, CDR3 DNA, CDR3 protein. D genes are given only for firm matches. Only some rows state a clone size, as once, few, many or a class for expanded clones.

d_call: TRBD2; v_call: TRBV7-2; clone_size: few; j_call: TRBJ2-5; cdr3_nt: TGTGCCAGCAGCTTAAGCGGGGCAGAGACCCAGTACTTC; cdr3_aa: CASSLSGAETQYF
d_call: -; v_call: TRBV12-3/TRBV12-4; clone_size: -; j_call: TRBJ1-6; cdr3_nt: TGTGCCAGCAGTACGGTTAGAAGACAGGATTCACCCCTCCACTTT; cdr3_aa: CASSTVRRQDSPLHF
d_call: TRBD1; v_call: TRBV2; clone_size: -; j_call: TRBJ2-3; cdr3_nt: TGTGCCAGCAGTTTCACAGGGGCCGATACGCAGTATTTT; cdr3_aa: CASSFTGADTQYF
d_call: -; v_call: TRBV11-2; clone_size: few; j_call: TRBJ1-5; cdr3_nt: TGTGCCAGCAGCTTAGGGGACGATCAGCCCCAGCATTTT; cdr3_aa: CASSLGDDQPQHF
d_call: TRBD1; v_call: TRBV12-3/TRBV12-4; clone_size: -; j_call: TRBJ2-7; cdr3_nt: TGTGCCAGCAGTTTCTACCGACAGGGGCGCGGCGAGCAGTACTTC; cdr3_aa: CASSFYRQGRGEQYF
d_call: TRBD2; v_call: TRBV5-1; clone_size: many; j_call: TRBJ2-1; cdr3_nt: TGCGCCAGCAGCTTGGGACTAGCGGGGGGCTATGAGCAGTTCTTC; cdr3_aa: CASSLGLAGGYEQFF
d_call: TRBD1; v_call: TRBV3-1; clone_size: few; j_call: TRBJ1-1; cdr3_nt: TGTGCCAGCAGCCAAAGGGGGCGGAACACTGAAGCTTTCTTT; cdr3_aa: CASSQRGRNTEAFF
d_call: -; v_call: TRBV28; clone_size: -; j_call: TRBJ2-5; cdr3_nt: TGTGCCAGCAGTTTTGGGCACCAAGAGACCCAGTACTTC; cdr3_aa: CASSFGHQETQYF
d_call: -; v_call: TRBV29-1; clone_size: few; j_call: TRBJ2-1; cdr3_nt: TGCAGCGTGAAGAAACAGGGTAATGAGCAGTTCTTC; cdr3_aa: CSVKKQGNEQFF
d_call: TRBD2; v_call: TRBV4-3; clone_size: -; j_call: TRBJ2-7; cdr3_nt: TGCGCCAGCAGCCAAGATAGACCCGATCCTAGCGGGAGCTCCTACGAGCAGTACTTC; cdr3_aa: CASSQDRPDPSGSSYEQYF
d_call: -; v_call: TRBV6-5; clone_size: -; j_call: TRBJ2-5; cdr3_nt: TGTGCCAGCAGTCCCCGGGACGCACAAGAGACCCAGTACTTC; cdr3_aa: CASSPRDAQETQYF
d_call: -; v_call: TRBV15; clone_size: -; j_call: TRBJ1-3; cdr3_nt: TGTGCCACCAGCAGAGAGGGGGGAGCAGGAAACACCATATATTTT; cdr3_aa: CATSREGGAGNTIYF
d_call: -; v_call: TRBV5-4; clone_size: -; j_call: TRBJ2-1; cdr3_nt: TGTGCCAGCAGCTTGGTAGCGGTCCATGAGCAGTTCTTC; cdr3_aa: CASSLVAVHEQFF
d_call: -; v_call: TRBV20-1; clone_size: -; j_call: TRBJ1-1; cdr3_nt: TGCAGTGCCCCAGGAACCACTGAAGCTTTCTTT; cdr3_aa: CSAPGTTEAFF
d_call: TRBD1; v_call: TRBV7-8; clone_size: -; j_call: TRBJ2-6; cdr3_nt: TGTGCCAGCAGCACCGGACAGGGGGCCCCTGGGGCCAACGTCCTGACTTTC; cdr3_aa: CASSTGQGAPGANVLTF
d_call: TRBD2; v_call: TRBV3-1; clone_size: -; j_call: TRBJ2-7; cdr3_nt: TGTGCCAGCAGCATTGGACCGGGACTAGCGGGAGCCTACGAGCAGTACTTC; cdr3_aa: CASSIGPGLAGAYEQYF
d_call: TRBD1; v_call: TRBV6-6; clone_size: few; j_call: TRBJ1-2; cdr3_nt: TGTGCCAGCAGAAAGCCCGGGCAGGGGGCGCGAGGCTACACCTTC; cdr3_aa: CASRKPGQGARGYTF
d_call: TRBD2; v_call: TRBV7-2; clone_size: few; j_call: TRBJ2-2; cdr3_nt: TGTGCCAGCAGCTTAGTCTCTAGCGGAGCGAACACCGGGGAGCTGTTTTTT; cdr3_aa: CASSLVSSGANTGELFF
d_call: -; v_call: TRBV20-1; clone_size: -; j_call: TRBJ1-1; cdr3_nt: TGCAGTGCTAGAGATGCCACAGTTCGTATTGAAGCTTTCTTT; cdr3_aa: CSARDATVRIEAFF
d_call: -; v_call: TRBV3-1; clone_size: few; j_call: TRBJ2-5; cdr3_nt: TGTGCCAGCAGCCAAGTTGGAGAGACCCAGTACTTC; cdr3_aa: CASSQVGETQYF
d_call: -; v_call: TRBV5-1; clone_size: -; j_call: TRBJ2-1; cdr3_nt: TGCGCCAGCAGCTTGGGTGGGAGCGATGAGCAGTTCTTC; cdr3_aa: CASSLGGSDEQFF
d_call: TRBD1; v_call: TRBV6-5; clone_size: -; j_call: TRBJ1-1; cdr3_nt: TGTGCCAGCAGTTACTCGGGACAGGTGGTCTTT; cdr3_aa: CASSYSGQVVF
d_call: -; v_call: TRBV6-5; clone_size: -; j_call: TRBJ1-6; cdr3_nt: TGTGCCAGCAGTTATACCGGACAGCCGGATTCACCCCTCCACTTT; cdr3_aa: CASSYTGQPDSPLHF
d_call: -; v_call: TRBV27; clone_size: -; j_call: TRBJ2-1; cdr3_nt: TGTGCCAGCAGTTTATGGGGCAGTCGCAATGAGCAGTTCTTC; cdr3_aa: CASSLWGSRNEQFF
d_call: -; v_call: TRBV24-1; clone_size: -; j_call: TRBJ2-2; cdr3_nt: TGTGCCACCAGGGGTGGCCCCGGTGCCGGGGAGCTGTTTTTT; cdr3_aa: CATRGGPGAGELFF
d_call: TRBD2; v_call: TRBV29-1; clone_size: many; j_call: TRBJ2-1; cdr3_nt: TGCAGCGTTGAAGCCAGGGAGGGGTACGATGAGCAGTTCTTC; cdr3_aa: CSVEAREGYDEQFF
d_call: TRBD1; v_call: TRBV7-3; clone_size: many; j_call: TRBJ2-7; cdr3_nt: TGTGCCAGCAGCTTGACAGGGGCTCGTGAGCAGTACTTC; cdr3_aa: CASSLTGAREQYF
d_call: -; v_call: TRBV18; clone_size: -; j_call: TRBJ2-7; cdr3_nt: TGTGCCAGCTCACCTTCTTCGGTCGAGCAGTACTTC; cdr3_aa: CASSPSSVEQYF
d_call: -; v_call: TRBV7-2; clone_size: few; j_call: TRBJ2-1; cdr3_nt: TGTGCCAGCAGCTTAGCGATAGCGGAACCCTACAATGAGCAGTTCTTC; cdr3_aa: CASSLAIAEPYNEQFF
d_call: -; v_call: TRBV6-5; clone_size: -; j_call: TRBJ2-7; cdr3_nt: TGTGCCAGCAGCATACAGGGAGGTGGATACGAGCAGTACTTC; cdr3_aa: CASSIQGGGYEQYF
d_call: -; v_call: TRBV25-1; clone_size: few; j_call: TRBJ2-5; cdr3_nt: TGTGCCAGCAGTTCGAATATGGCATTCACGGCCCAGTACTTC; cdr3_aa: CASSSNMAFTAQYF
d_call: -; v_call: TRBV7-2; clone_size: -; j_call: TRBJ2-7; cdr3_nt: TGTGCCAGCACCGTGACAGGCTACGAGCAGTACTTC; cdr3_aa: CASTVTGYEQYF
d_call: -; v_call: TRBV9; clone_size: -; j_call: TRBJ2-3; cdr3_nt: TGTGCCAGCAGCGTAGGGGGGAGGTTGGGACTGATCACGCAGTATTTT; cdr3_aa: CASSVGGRLGLITQYF
d_call: TRBD2; v_call: TRBV7-8; clone_size: -; j_call: TRBJ2-1; cdr3_nt: TGTGCCAGCACCCGAGCGCGGGAGAGCTCCTACAATGAGCAGTTCTTC; cdr3_aa: CASTRARESSYNEQFF
d_call: TRBD2; v_call: TRBV24-1; clone_size: -; j_call: TRBJ2-5; cdr3_nt: TGTGCCACCAGTGATTTGGGGACTAGCGGGAGTAAAGAGACCCAGTACTTC; cdr3_aa: CATSDLGTSGSKETQYF
d_call: TRBD1; v_call: TRBV12-3/TRBV12-4; clone_size: few; j_call: TRBJ1-1; cdr3_nt: TGTGCCAGCAGTTGGACAGGGGGCAGGACTGAAGCTTTCTTT; cdr3_aa: CASSWTGGRTEAFF
d_call: TRBD1; v_call: TRBV4-1; clone_size: -; j_call: TRBJ2-3; cdr3_nt: TGCGCCAGCAGCCAACCGGGACAGGGGGCGAGAGATACGCAGTATTTT; cdr3_aa: CASSQPGQGARDTQYF
d_call: TRBD2; v_call: TRBV7-9; clone_size: -; j_call: TRBJ2-1; cdr3_nt: TGTGCCAGCAGCTCCGGGACTAGCGCGATCTCCTACAATGAGCAGTTCTTC; cdr3_aa: CASSSGTSAISYNEQFF
d_call: -; v_call: TRBV5-1; clone_size: few; j_call: TRBJ1-2; cdr3_nt: TGCGCCAGCAGCCCAGACAGCTATGGCTACACCTTC; cdr3_aa: CASSPDSYGYTF
d_call: TRBD1; v_call: TRBV4-2; clone_size: few; j_call: TRBJ1-6; cdr3_nt: TGTGCCAGCAGCGTAGGGACAGGGACTAATTCACCCCTCCACTTT; cdr3_aa: CASSVGTGTNSPLHF
d_call: TRBD2; v_call: TRBV6-2/TRBV6-3; clone_size: few; j_call: TRBJ2-5; cdr3_nt: TGTGCCAGCAGCTTTGGACTAGCGGGAGGAAACCAAGAGACCCAGTACTTC; cdr3_aa: CASSFGLAGGNQETQYF
d_call: -; v_call: TRBV19; clone_size: many; j_call: TRBJ2-1; cdr3_nt: TGTGCCAGCTCCTACAATGAGCAGTTCTTC; cdr3_aa: CASSYNEQFF
d_call: -; v_call: TRBV2; clone_size: -; j_call: TRBJ2-3; cdr3_nt: TGTGCCAGCAGCGGGCCCCCTAAGGGGAACTCAGATACGCAGTATTTT; cdr3_aa: CASSGPPKGNSDTQYF
d_call: -; v_call: TRBV7-3; clone_size: many; j_call: TRBJ2-2; cdr3_nt: TGTGCCAGCAGCTTAATGGTGAACACCGGGGAGCTGTTTTTT; cdr3_aa: CASSLMVNTGELFF
d_call: -; v_call: TRBV24-1; clone_size: -; j_call: TRBJ1-2; cdr3_nt: TGTGCCACCAGTGACACCGGGACGGGCTATGGCTACACCTTC; cdr3_aa: CATSDTGTGYGYTF
d_call: TRBD2; v_call: TRBV19; clone_size: -; j_call: TRBJ2-2; cdr3_nt: TGTGCCAGTACGGGACTAGCGAACACCGGGGAGCTGTTTTTT; cdr3_aa: CASTGLANTGELFF
d_call: TRBD1; v_call: TRBV5-1; clone_size: -; j_call: TRBJ2-2; cdr3_nt: TGCGCCAGCAGCTCGACAGGGGACACCGGGGAGCTGTTTTTT; cdr3_aa: CASSSTGDTGELFF
d_call: TRBD1; v_call: TRBV5-5; clone_size: -; j_call: TRBJ1-3; cdr3_nt: TGTGCCAGCAGCTCGACAGGGTTGCGAAACACCATATATTTT; cdr3_aa: CASSSTGLRNTIYF
d_call: -; v_call: TRBV7-3; clone_size: few; j_call: TRBJ2-1; cdr3_nt: TGTGCCAGCAGCTTAAGCGGGGCCTCCTACAATGAGCAGTTCTTC; cdr3_aa: CASSLSGASYNEQFF
d_call: TRBD2; v_call: TRBV11-2; clone_size: many; j_call: TRBJ2-1; cdr3_nt: TGTGCCAGCAGCCCACTATTATTGGGGACTAGTCGGCCCTACAATGAGCAGTTCTTC; cdr3_aa: CASSPLLLGTSRPYNEQFF